This TCR beta chain was sequenced during a study of T cell responses to AZD1222 COVID-19 vaccine. Broader study findings: Spike-specific TCR breadth and depth rose after two AZD1222 doses. Among those given AZD1222, only five or six were seropositive at baseline. Females made up more of the donors, who were largely white British, and clonal diversity may have come out too low.

Of note for this clone: Its specificity is unknown.

The CDR3 spans 13 residues. Germline V gene sequence: CDR1 MNHEY, CDR2 SVGAGI. V shed 5 bases and J shed 7 bases, with 14 bases lying between them. Here immunoSEQ multiplex PCR was the method, and the copy in TCRdb shows in-frame clones only, minus some. The repertoire holds around 140,000 clones, approximately 85% seen once, with around 8.3% in the top ten. This clonotype was obtained from an adult who received the MenACWY meningococcal vaccine as a control. The sample was peripheral blood, taken 28 days after the second dose of the MenACWY control vaccine. The chain uses TRBV6-5 and TRBJ1-2; D may be TRBD1 (5 bases). DNA of the CDR3: TGTGCCAGCAGTCACGGGGGAGGGAGTGGCTACACCTTC. Encoded protein: CASSHGGGSGYTF.